This record looks at one TCR beta chain sequence and its context. Under the authors' procedure: Cell counts per sample came from amplifying reference gene primers. The repertoire was sequenced with immunoSEQ multiplex PCR; TCRdb's copy has only in-frame clones and lacks some. V, J and clone size are those of that table, while D and trimming were read from the DNA. The sample has 150,000 to 200,000 clones, 88% seen once. Germline lookup yields CDR1 SNHLY and CDR2 FYNNEI. The CDR3 covers 14 residues. Trimming cost V 5 bases and J 6 bases; bases outside gene matches: 3. This record comes from a study of blood T cell repertoires in COVID-19. Looking at the study overall: Samples representing acute and convalescent COVID-19 were sourced from the United States, Italy and Spain.

Cohort allocation depended upon clinical history that participants reported. The receptor was isolated from a woman aged 18-29 years who had recovered from COVID-19. V usage is TRBV2 and J usage is TRBJ1-6; 8 nucleotides agree with TRBD1. Input material: PBMCs or T cells enriched from blood (not recorded which). The CDR3 nucleotides read TGTGCCAGCAGTATGACAGGGGTTAATTCACCCCTCCACTTT. Protein: CASSMTGVNSPLHF.